Listed here is a single TCR beta chain. This sample was taken from a study of control samples from healthy donors and cancer patients. TCRdb's table, derived via immunoSEQ multiplex PCR, lists solely in-frame clones and lacks some. The sample contains 150,000 to 200,000 clones, about 93% of which appear only once. The germline V gene encodes CDR1 MGHRA and CDR2 YSYEKL. V gave up 2 bases and J gave up 9 bases, with 13 bases separating them. There are 13 residues in the CDR3. The receptor's source is a man aged 18 to 29 in good health. V gene TRBV4-1 combines with J gene TRBJ2-5; D gene uncertain. The sequencing input was blood. This CDR3 reads CASSQKQTSSQYF. The CDR3 nucleotides read TGCGCCAGCAGCCAAAAGCAAACCTCCTCCCAGTACTTC.